The 21 T cell receptor beta chains in this list originate from one sample, sequenced in a study of CD8 T cells in ankylosing spondylitis (dated by TCRdb to between 2016 and 2019). The protocol used for the library was 5' RACE. The instrument given in TCRdb is Illumina HiSeq 2500. TCRdb trimmed the raw reads at Q25, called clones with MiXCR and kept productive beta chains. Identical CDR3 proteins give one entry, which carries the most common genes and DNA. Across this sample there are roughly 130,000 distinct CDR3 sequences, with roughly 6.6% seen only once. Together, the top ten hold over 9% of the sample. Sample: blood, either unsorted or a sorted T cell fraction (not recorded which). The receptors were sampled from a male donor with ankylosing spondylitis or in good health (not recorded which).

This clonotype was detected many times. The chain couples TRBV10-3 to TRBJ2-3, with TRBD2 as a possible D gene (6 bases). The germline V gene has CDR1 ENHRY and CDR2 SYGVKD. Trimming cost V 7 bases and J 4 bases, with 9 bases left between them. This CDR3 contains 12 residues. The CDR3 sequence: CAITGDPDTQYF. The CDR3, as DNA: TGTGCCATCACGGGAGACCCAGATACGCAGTATTTT.

This clonotype has at least ten counts. The J gene is TRBJ2-1, the V gene TRBV29-1; 11 bases agree with TRBD1. Germline CDR1 SQVTM, CDR2 ANQGSEA. The CDR3 consists of 13 residues. The V segment lost 7 bases and the J segment 6 bases; nucleotides outside the gene matches: 5. The CDR3 sequence: CSATGTGGNEQFF. Written as DNA, the CDR3 is TGCAGCGCGACCGGGACAGGGGGCAATGAGCAGTTCTTC.

This clonotype was counted ten times or more. CDR3 amino acids: CASSLSGALYNEQFF. The CDR3 DNA sequence: TGCGCCAGCAGCTTAAGCGGGGCTCTCTACAATGAGCAGTTCTTC. The chain carries TRBV5-1 and TRBJ2-1; 7 nucleotides agree with TRBD2. Per the germline V gene, CDR1 is SGHRS and CDR2 is YFSETQ. Trimming cost V 2 bases and J 3 bases; bases outside gene matches: 5. The length of the CDR3 is 15 residues.

In its sample, this clonotype was seen many times. The rearrangement links TRBV10-3 to TRBJ2-3; D gene unclear. The length of the CDR3 is 12 residues. V was cut by 3 bases and J by 2 bases, with 3 bases left in between. The germline V gene encodes CDR1 ENHRY and CDR2 SYGVKD. The CDR3 coding sequence is TGTGCCATCAGTGACTACACAGATACGCAGTATTTT. Translation: CAISDYTDTQYF.

The chain employs TRBV6-5 and TRBJ2-2; D is possibly TRBD2 (5 bases). This CDR3 has 13 residues. Germline CDR1 and CDR2: MNHEY and SVGAGI. Trimming stripped 7 bases from V and 0 bases from J, with 6 bases between. Here the CDR3 reads CASKDSNTGELFF. The CDR3 nucleotides read TGTGCCAGCAAGGACTCGAACACCGGGGAGCTGTTTTTT.

This clonotype appeared many times. The V call is TRBV28, the J call TRBJ2-7; 8 bases map to TRBD2. The CDR3 is 13 residues long. V lost 8 bases and J lost 3; bases outside the gene matches: 6. Germline V gene sequence: CDR1 MDHEN, CDR2 SYDVKM. CDR3 bases: TGTGCCAGCGCACTAGCGGAAAACTACGAGCAGTACTTC. Residues: CASALAENYEQYF.

In its sample, this clonotype was seen a few times. The chain carries TRBV5-5 and TRBJ1-1; unclear D gene. Per the germline V gene, CDR1 is SGHKS and CDR2 is YYEKEE (reference sequence). The CDR3 consists of 14 residues. The germline V and J ends were trimmed by 1 base and 3 bases, with 10 bases remaining between them. The CDR3 protein is CASSLLGKDTEAFF. CDR3 in DNA: TGTGCCAGCAGCTTGTTAGGGAAGGACACTGAAGCTTTCTTT.

The gene calls are TRBV11-3 and TRBJ2-3; a weak D match, TRBD2 (5 bases). Germline V gene lookup returns CDR1 SGHNT and CDR2 YENEEA. Between the trimmed V and J ends, which lost 5 bases and 0 bases, there was a span of 6 bases. The CDR3 has 13 amino acids. The CDR3 reads CASSKRSTDTQYF. The CDR3 DNA follows: TGTGCCAGCAGCAAGCGGAGCACAGATACGCAGTATTTT. Full variable domain (rest looked up from reference TRBV11-3 and TRBJ2-3): EAGVVQSPRYKIIEKKQPVAFWCNPISGHNTLYWYLQNLGQGPELLIRYENEEAVDDSQLPKDRFSAERLKGVDSTLKIQPAELGDSAVYLCASSKRSTDTQYFGPGTRLTVL.

This clonotype was found many times. V usage is TRBV11-2 and J usage is TRBJ2-1; the D gene is possibly TRBD2 (5 bases). Germline V gene data show CDR1 as SGHAT and CDR2 as FQNNGV. Trimming removed 4 bases from V and 4 bases from J, with 14 bases in between. This CDR3 comprises 15 residues. This chain's CDR3 is CASSYQRGVYNEQFF. The CDR3 coding sequence is TGTGCCAGCAGCTACCAACGGGGTGTTTACAATGAGCAGTTCTTC.

As concerns this clonotype: Given a much more abundant clone one base away, this may be a read error. The chain couples TRBV7-2 to TRBJ1-1; D is undetermined. Germline CDR1 SGHTA, CDR2 FQGNSA. This CDR3 spans 14 amino acids. The CDR3: CASSLDLGHTEALF. The CDR3 region has the DNA TGTGCCAGCAGCTTAGATCTGGGTCACACTGAAGCTTTGTTT.

This clonotype was counted many times. This chain uses TRBV19 with TRBJ2-1; no firm D call. Germline V CDR1 and CDR2: LNHDA, SQIVND (reference sequence). Between the trimmed V and J ends, which lost 7 bases and 10 bases, there was a span of 14 bases. The CDR3 runs 12 residues. The chain's CDR3 is CASTPDPKEQFF. The DNA for the CDR3 is TGTGCCAGTACCCCCGACCCAAAGGAGCAGTTCTTC.

The chain employs TRBV7-2 and TRBJ1-2; the match to TRBD1 covers 7 bases. The CDR3 contains 14 residues. The junction had 7 bases not matched to a gene; V was cut back by 4 bases and J by 5 bases. CDR1 is SGHTA and CDR2 is FQGNSA in the germline V gene. CDR3: CASSSDRVAYGYTF. Written as DNA, the CDR3 is TGTGCCAGCAGCTCCGACAGGGTGGCGTATGGCTACACCTTC.

This chain links TRBV5-6 with TRBJ2-6, with D hard to call. CDR1 is SGHDT and CDR2 is YYEEEE in the germline V gene. CDR3 length equals 14 residues. Trimming left V 5 bases short and J 2 bases short, with 8 bases between. This CDR3 is CASRGLTGANVLTF. The CDR3 DNA follows: TGTGCCAGCAGGGGGTTAACTGGGGCCAACGTCCTGACTTTC.

This clonotype was counted ten times or more. This chain uses TRBV20-1 with TRBJ2-5; TRBD2 aligns across 11 bases. V lost 0 bases to trimming and J lost 5 bases; unmatched junction nucleotides: 8. The CDR3 has 16 amino acids. Germline CDR1 and CDR2: DFQATT and SNEGSKA (reference sequence). The CDR3 region is CSARDRASGGPETQYF. CDR3 DNA sequence: TGCAGTGCTAGAGATCGGGCTAGCGGGGGGCCGGAGACCCAGTACTTC.

The table lists this clonotype with a few counts. The chain joins TRBV5-1 to TRBJ2-5, with 12 bases lining up with TRBD2. J gave up 6 bases and V 3 bases, and 12 bases lay outside the gene matches. Germline V gives CDR1 SGHRS, CDR2 YFSETQ. The CDR3 covers 17 residues. In DNA form, the CDR3 reads TGCGCCAGCAGCTCAGAACCACTAGCGGGGGGCGCTCAGACCCAGTACTTC. Translating gives CASSSEPLAGGAQTQYF.

This clonotype has at least ten counts. This chain joins TRBV5-5 and TRBJ1-5; 8 nucleotides agree with TRBD1. Germline values: CDR1 SGHKS, CDR2 YYEKEE (reference sequence). The CDR3 sequence is 17 residues long. J gave up 2 bases and V 0 bases, and 7 bases lay outside the gene matches. CDR3 in DNA: TGTGCCAGCAGCTTGGGAAACAGGGGGTCGGGCAATCAGCCCCAGCATTTT. Amino acids: CASSLGNRGSGNQPQHF.

This clonotype was counted at least ten times. V usage is TRBV7-3 and J usage is TRBJ1-1, with D maybe TRBD1 (6 bases). Germline CDR1 SGHTA, CDR2 FQGTGA. The CDR3 loop spans 13 amino acids. Trimming took 5 bases from V and 1 from J, leaving 8 bases between them. CDR3 residues: CASSTTGNTEAFF. CDR3 nucleotides: TGTGCCAGCAGCACGACAGGGAACACTGAAGCTTTCTTT.

This clonotype was counted ten times or more. V gene TRBV20-1 combines with J gene TRBJ2-4; D is unclear. The CDR3 totals 11 residues. Germline CDR1 and CDR2: DFQATT and SNEGSKA (reference sequence). Trimming left V 0 bases short and J 8 bases short, with 5 bases between. In nucleotides, the CDR3 is TGCAGTGCTAGAGATACGGACATTCAGTACTTC. This sequence encodes CSARDTDIQYF.

This clonotype was counted ten times or more. The chain couples TRBV29-1 to TRBJ2-2, with D uncertain. Germline V gives CDR1 SQVTM, CDR2 ANQGSEA. V dropped 0 bases and J dropped 6 bases, with 5 bases sitting between them. The CDR3 runs 12 residues. This CDR3 is CSVEEISGELFF. The DNA of the CDR3 is TGCAGCGTTGAAGAAATTTCCGGGGAGCTGTTTTTT.

This clonotype was seen at least ten times. The rearrangement links TRBV28 to TRBJ1-2; perhaps TRBD1 as D (5 bases). With 3 bases removed from V and 6 bases from J, the gap between germline ends came to 26 bases. Germline V CDR1 and CDR2: MDHEN, SYDVKM. This CDR3 is built from 18 residues. The CDR3 DNA reads as TGTGCCAGCAGTTTTTTCCAGGGTACGGCCCGGGAGGGGAATGGCTACACCTTC. Encoded protein: CASSFFQGTAREGNGYTF.

This clonotype showed up many times. This chain links TRBV12-3 or TRBV12-4 with TRBJ2-1; D uncertain. Trimming stripped 1 base from V and 6 bases from J, with 10 bases between. The CDR3 is 14 residues long. The DNA of the CDR3 is TGTGCCAGCAGTTTAGGCCCGCCCGGCAATGAGCAGTTCTTC. Protein product: CASSLGPPGNEQFF.